This TCR beta chain was found in a study of blood T cell repertoires in COVID-19. Germline-derived CDR1 and CDR2 are MNHEY and SVGAGI. CDR3 length: 11 residues. V shed 8 bases and J shed 5 bases, with 4 bases lying between them. Produced via immunoSEQ multiplex PCR; TCRdb's table is partial and in-frame only. The data contain about 90,000 clones, approximately 80% of them seen just once; the ten biggest clones take up more than 25%. The chain uses TRBV6-5 and TRBJ1-6; D gene uncertain. The material sequenced was peripheral blood. The TCR originated in a woman aged 80 or older with active or convalescent COVID-19. The CDR3: CASCDNSPLHF. CDR3 in DNA: TGTGCCAGCTGCGATAATTCACCCCTCCACTTT.